Sequencing of this TCR beta chain was carried out in a study of control samples from healthy donors and cancer patients. The CDR3 extends over 17 amino acids. Trimming cost V 4 bases and J 2 bases; bases outside gene matches: 7. Germline V gene data show CDR1 as MDHEN and CDR2 as SYDVKM. Clones were sequenced by immunoSEQ multiplex PCR, and TCRdb holds only the in-frame ones, with some missing. The sample lists over 110,000 clones; approximately 86% were seen once. The V and J genes are TRBV28 and TRBJ2-1, with 11 bases fitting TRBD2. The material sequenced was blood. This TCR was sampled from a woman in her 30s in good health. CDR3 sequence reads: CASSSPGLAGTYNEQFF. CDR3 sequence (DNA): TGTGCCAGCAGTTCCCCCGGACTAGCGGGCACCTACAATGAGCAGTTCTTC.